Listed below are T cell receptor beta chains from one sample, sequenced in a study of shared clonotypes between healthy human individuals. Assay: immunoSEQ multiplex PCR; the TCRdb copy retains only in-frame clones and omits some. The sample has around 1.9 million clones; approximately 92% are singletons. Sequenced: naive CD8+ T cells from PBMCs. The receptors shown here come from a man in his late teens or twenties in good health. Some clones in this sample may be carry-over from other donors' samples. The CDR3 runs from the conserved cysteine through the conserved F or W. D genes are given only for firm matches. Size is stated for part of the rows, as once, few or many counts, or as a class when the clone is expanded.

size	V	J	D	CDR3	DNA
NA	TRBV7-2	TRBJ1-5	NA	CASSPWGGGNQPQHF	TGTGCCAGCAGCCCCTGGGGTGGGGGCAATCAGCCCCAGCATTTT
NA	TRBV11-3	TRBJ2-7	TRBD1	CASSLEGGQAYEQYF	TGTGCCAGCAGCTTGGAGGGGGGACAGGCTTACGAGCAGTACTTC
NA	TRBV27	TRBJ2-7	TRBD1	CASSPRTGAYEQYF	TGTGCCAGCAGTCCGCGGACAGGGGCCTACGAGCAGTACTTC
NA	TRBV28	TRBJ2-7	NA	CASSPHSVTYEQYF	TGTGCCAGCAGTCCACACTCAGTGACCTACGAGCAGTACTTC
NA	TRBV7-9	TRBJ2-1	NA	CASSSLLYNEQFF	TGTGCCAGCTCTAGCCTTCTCTACAATGAGCAGTTCTTC
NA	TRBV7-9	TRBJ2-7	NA	CASLAGPYEQYF	TGTGCCAGCCTGGCGGGACCCTACGAGCAGTACTTC
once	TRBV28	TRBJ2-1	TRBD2	CASRTSGRFEQFF	TGTGCCAGTAGAACTAGCGGGAGGTTTGAGCAGTTCTTC
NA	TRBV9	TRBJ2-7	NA	CASGDGWAAEQYF	TGTGCCAGCGGCGACGGTTGGGCGGCCGAGCAGTACTTC
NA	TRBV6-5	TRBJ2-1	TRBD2	CASSSGRTSYNEQFF	TGTGCCAGCTCTAGCGGGAGGACTTCCTACAATGAGCAGTTCTTC
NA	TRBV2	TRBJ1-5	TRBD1	CASGPGTGWGSNQPQHF	TGTGCCAGCGGACCCGGGACAGGGTGGGGTAGCAATCAGCCCCAGCATTTT
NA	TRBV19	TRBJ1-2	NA	CASSGMESNYGYTF	TGTGCCAGTAGTGGGATGGAATCAAACTATGGCTACACCTTC
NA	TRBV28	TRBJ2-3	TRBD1	CASSETGTRTDTQYF	TGTGCCAGCAGCGAGACAGGGACCCGCACAGATACGCAGTATTTT
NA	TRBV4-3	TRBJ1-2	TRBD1	CASGGTAYGYTF	TGCGCCAGCGGGGGGACAGCCTATGGCTACACCTTC
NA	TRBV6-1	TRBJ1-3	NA	CASSVPPPVGTIYF	TGTGCCAGCAGTGTCCCACCTCCAGTCGGCACCATATATTTT
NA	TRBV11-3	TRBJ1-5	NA	CASSSRHQPQHF	TGTGCCAGCAGCTCGAGACACCAGCCCCAGCATTTT
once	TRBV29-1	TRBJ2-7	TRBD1	CSVEVVAGGSYEQYF	TGCAGCGTTGAAGTGGTGGCAGGGGGCTCCTACGAGCAGTACTTC
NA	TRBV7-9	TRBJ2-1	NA	CASSLVVGVRDNEQFF	TGTGCCAGCAGCTTAGTTGTTGGAGTTCGGGACAATGAGCAGTTCTTC
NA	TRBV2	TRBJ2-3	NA	CASSGAGADTQYF	TGTGCCAGCAGTGGGGCCGGAGCGGATACGCAGTATTTT
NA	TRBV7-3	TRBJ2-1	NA	CASSYLDAGSYNEQFF	TGTGCCAGCAGCTATCTTGATGCGGGGTCTTACAATGAGCAGTTCTTC
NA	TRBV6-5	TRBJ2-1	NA	CASSEGQARVF	TGTGCCAGCAGTGAGGGGCAGGCCCGTGTCTTC
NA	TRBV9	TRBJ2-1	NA	CASSGAGWGNEQFF	TGTGCCAGCAGCGGGGCGGGATGGGGCAATGAGCAGTTCTTC
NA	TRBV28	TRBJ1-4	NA	CASSSYRSTNEKLFF	TGTGCCAGCAGTTCATACAGGTCAACTAATGAAAAACTGTTTTTT
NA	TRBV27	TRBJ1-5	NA	CASSLSVIQPQHF	TGTGCCAGCAGCCTGTCAGTAATTCAGCCCCAGCATTTT
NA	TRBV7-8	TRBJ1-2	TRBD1	CASSLKAGGVYGYTF	TGTGCCAGCAGCTTAAAGGCAGGGGGCGTCTATGGCTACACCTTC
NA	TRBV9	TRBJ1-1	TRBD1	CASSAKKTGGDTEAFF	TGTGCCAGCAGCGCGAAAAAGACAGGGGGCGACACTGAAGCTTTCTTT